This T cell receptor (beta chain) was documented in a study of shared clonotypes between healthy human individuals. Looking at the study overall: Three men and a couple of women, aged 18 to 49, were donors. Per donor, CD8 memory used one plate, CD8 naive used two, CD4 memory used three and CD4 naive used three.

Produced via immunoSEQ multiplex PCR; TCRdb's table is partial and in-frame only. Seen here are about 820,000 clones, 85% to 95% observed once, and the top ten hold about 25%. This clone has more than one count but fewer than ten. Other DNA variants within this sample encode the same CDR3. Naive CD8 cells were CD45RO-negative, positively selected for CCR7, excluding terminally differentiated effector memory CD45RA+ cells. This TCR was sampled from a man in his thirties or forties in good health. The sequencing sample was made of naive CD8+ T cells sorted from blood.

The CDR3 bases are TGTGCCAGCAGCTTAGCGGGTCAGCCCCAGCATTTT. The encoded protein is CASSLAGQPQHF. This sequence joins TRBV7-9 and TRBJ1-5; unclear D gene. Germline V gene lookup returns CDR1 SEHNR and CDR2 FQNEAQ (reference sequence). The germline V and J ends were trimmed by 0 bases and 6 bases, with 3 bases remaining between them. The length of the CDR3 is 12 residues.